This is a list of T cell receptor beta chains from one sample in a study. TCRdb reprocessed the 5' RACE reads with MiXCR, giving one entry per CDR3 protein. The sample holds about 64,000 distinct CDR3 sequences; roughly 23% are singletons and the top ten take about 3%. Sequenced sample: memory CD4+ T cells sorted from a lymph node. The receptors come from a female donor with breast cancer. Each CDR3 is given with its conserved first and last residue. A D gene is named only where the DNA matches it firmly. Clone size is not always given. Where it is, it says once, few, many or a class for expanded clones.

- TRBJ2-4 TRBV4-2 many CASSQEPVPTNIQYF TGTGCCAGCAGCCAAGAACCGGTCCCCACCAACATTCAGTACTTC
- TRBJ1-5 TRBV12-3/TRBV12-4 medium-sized CASSLSQPQHF TGTGCCAGCAGTTTAAGTCAGCCCCAGCATTTT
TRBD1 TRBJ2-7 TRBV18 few CASSPGTGGQYEQYF TGTGCCAGCTCACCAGGGACAGGGGGCCAGTACGAGCAGTACTTC
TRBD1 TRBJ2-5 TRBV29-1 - CSVGPGGETQYF TGCAGCGTTGGCCCAGGGGGTGAGACCCAGTACTTC
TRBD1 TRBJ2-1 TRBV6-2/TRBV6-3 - CASSSQGAVNEQFF TGTGCCAGCAGTTCGCAGGGGGCGGTCAATGAGCAGTTCTTC
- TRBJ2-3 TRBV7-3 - CASSLTILGERADTQYF TGTGCCAGCAGCTTAACTATTTTAGGAGAACGCGCAGATACGCAGTATTTT
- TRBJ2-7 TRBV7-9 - CASSLVYEQYF TGTGCCAGCAGCTTAGTCTACGAGCAGTACTTC
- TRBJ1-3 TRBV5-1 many CASSTTSRSSGNTIYF TGCGCCAGCAGCACTACTAGCAGGAGCTCTGGAAACACCATATATTTT
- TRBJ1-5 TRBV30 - CAWSKSRVGLGPQHF TGTGCCTGGAGTAAATCAAGGGTTGGTTTAGGGCCCCAGCATTTT
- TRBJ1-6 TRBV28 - CASSETRPPLHF TGTGCCAGCAGCGAAACACGCCCACCCCTCCACTTT
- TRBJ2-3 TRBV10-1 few CASSDGRAADTQYF TGCGCCAGCAGTGACGGCCGGGCGGCAGATACGCAGTATTTT
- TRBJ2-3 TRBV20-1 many CSAGGGQGTDTQYF TGCAGTGCCGGGGGGGGACAGGGCACAGATACGCAGTATTTT
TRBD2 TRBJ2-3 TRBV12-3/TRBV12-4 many CASSRRLAGALADTQYF TGTGCCAGCAGCCGACGACTAGCGGGAGCTTTGGCAGATACGCAGTATTTT
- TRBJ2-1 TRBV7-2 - CASSLRRDEQFF TGTGCCAGCAGCCTCAGACGAGACGAGCAGTTCTTC
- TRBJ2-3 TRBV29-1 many CSVLTTTQYF TGCAGCGTTTTGACTACTACGCAGTATTTT
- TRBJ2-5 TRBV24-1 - CATSDSGIQETQYF TGTGCCACCAGTGATTCGGGGATCCAAGAGACCCAGTACTTC
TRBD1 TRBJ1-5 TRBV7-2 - CASSASGTDNQPQHF TGTGCCAGCAGCGCATCCGGGACAGACAATCAGCCCCAGCATTTT
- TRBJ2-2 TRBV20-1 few CSAPRDWPTGELFF TGCAGTGCCCCCCGGGACTGGCCCACCGGGGAGCTGTTTTTT
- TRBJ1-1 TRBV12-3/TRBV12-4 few CASSRDKAGTEAFF TGTGCCAGCAGTCGGGACAAAGCGGGCACTGAAGCTTTCTTT
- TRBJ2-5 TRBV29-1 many CSVRELQETQYF TGCAGCGTTCGGGAGCTACAAGAGACCCAGTACTTC
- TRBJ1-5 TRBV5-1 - CASSSTGAPEQPQHF TGCGCCAGCAGCTCCACCGGGGCCCCCGAGCAGCCCCAGCATTTT
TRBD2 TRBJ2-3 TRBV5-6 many CASSFGLAGETQYF TGTGCCAGCAGCTTCGGGTTAGCGGGGGAAACGCAGTATTTT
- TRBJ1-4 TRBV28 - CASSSSPRGKLFF TGTGCCAGCAGTTCCTCCCCCCGTGGGAAACTGTTTTTT